This T cell receptor (beta chain) was observed in a study of blood T cells in healthy people across ages. Findings and limits, study-wide: Per-million-T-cell TCR beta diversity fell roughly linearly with age. One million T cells yielded diversity estimates that were considered underestimates. Higher diversity, along with more naive CD4+ cells, distinguished long-lived donors from aged donors.

It was with a sample-barcoded 5' primer and a J-beta primer mix that a second PCR of roughly 6 to 12 cycles was run. All cDNA molecules were each tagged by a template-switch adaptor with 12 random nucleotides. TCRdb analysed the 5' RACE reads with MiXCR anew, one entry per CDR3 protein. The sample holds 1.5 million to 1.8 million distinct CDR3 sequences, approximately 42% seen once. Trimming removed 2 bases from V and 4 bases from J; junction bases left unmatched: 3. The CDR3 is 13 amino acids. CDR1 DFQATT and CDR2 SNEGSKA come from the germline V gene (reference sequence). This clonotype has a handful of counts. The antigen is undetermined.

The source is a woman aged 18 to 35 in good health. The chain is built from TRBV20-1 and TRBJ2-7; TRBD1 agrees at 9 bases. Sequenced input: blood. CDR3 residues: CSARQDRGYEQYF. The CDR3 DNA reads TGCAGTGCTAGACAGGACAGGGGATACGAGCAGTACTTC.